This T cell receptor (delta chain) appears in the sequencing data of a study of gamma-delta chains in newborns, infants, children (dated by TCRdb to about 2019). Turning to the overall study: According to the title of the study, polyclonal expansion of innate gammadelta T cells immediately after birth is driven by microbial exposure. The study examined the way microbial exposure affected innate gammadelta T cell populations in human newborns right after birth.

The data were produced on an Illumina MiSeq. TCRdb called clones anew from the public reads via CATT; matching DNA rows were later pooled. Within this sample are roughly 14,000 delta-chain clones, with around 7% of them counted one time only. About 20% of the sample is in the top ten clones. CDR1 GEAIGNYY and CDR2 EKD were looked up in the germline V gene. Clipping removes 2 bases from V and 0 bases from J, with 7 as the unmatched junction base count. The CDR3 measures 17 amino acids from cysteine to phenylalanine. Left in the record is the CDR3 DNA by itself, 51 bases read in frame from the first base. Note on this clone: Its cognate antigen has yet to be identified. The input lacks base qualities; no much larger clone sits a single base away.

Sequenced: blood. Recombination connected TRDV2 to TRDJ1; TRDD3 aligns with 11 central bases. The origin of this receptor is a child who was a newborn, infant or young child, either healthy, febrile or measles-vaccinated (not recorded which). At the DNA level, the sequence is TGTGCCTGTGACATACTGGGGGATAAAAAATACACCGATAAACTCATCTTT. Its protein reads: CACDILGDKKYTDKLIF.